The 19 T cell receptor beta chains reported below all come from one sample, sequenced in a study of OX40 agonist ivuxolimab in advanced cancers. Clones were read by immunoSEQ multiplex PCR, and TCRdb kept only the in-frame ones, dropping some. Of 55,000 to 80,000 clones in the sample, around 83% were seen once. The sample consisted of CD4+ or CD8+ T cells sorted from blood, taken in a trial of the OX40 agonist ivuxolimab. The receptors derive from an adult with an advanced solid tumor such as melanoma, head and neck, liver or kidney cancer.

V gene TRBV5-5 combines with J gene TRBJ1-1; TRBD1 matches 8 bases. Germline V lookup: CDR1 SGHKS, CDR2 YYEKEE (reference sequence). This CDR3 spans 16 amino acids. V trimming: 4 bases; J trimming: 1 base; junction bases outside the gene matches: 9. Here the CDR3 reads CASSPVTGVQNTEAFF. The CDR3 DNA follows: TGTGCCAGCAGCCCCGTGACAGGGGTCCAGAACACTGAAGCTTTCTTT.

The rearrangement joins TRBV5-1 to TRBJ2-1, with 10 bases that match TRBD2. The germline V gene has CDR1 SGHRS and CDR2 YFSETQ. Trimming removed 4 bases from V and 6 bases from J; junction bases left unmatched: 13. This CDR3 has 17 residues. The CDR3, as DNA: TGCGCCAGCAGCGACCACGGTAGCGGGAGGTTAATCAATGAGCAGTTCTTC. Translation gives CASSDHGSGRLINEQFF.

The rearrangement joins TRBV7-9 to TRBJ2-1, with TRBD2 matching 8 bases. This CDR3 is 18 amino acids long. Trimming took 3 bases from V and 6 from J; bases not matched to a gene: 16. Germline V gene data show CDR1 as SEHNR and CDR2 as FQNEAQ (reference sequence). The CDR3 sequence is CASSFLGTMTSASNEQFF. The CDR3 coding sequence is TGTGCCAGCAGCTTTCTCGGTACAATGACTAGCGCCAGCAATGAGCAGTTCTTC.

The chain carries TRBV6-1 and TRBJ1-1, with 8 bases identical to TRBD1. V trimming: 7 bases; J trimming: 5 bases; junction bases outside the gene matches: 6. In germline, CDR1 is MNHNS, CDR2 SASEGT. CDR3 length: 13 amino acids. CDR3 bases: TGTGCCAGCAAGCAGGGGGCGCAAACTGAAGCTTTCTTT. Protein product: CASKQGAQTEAFF.

The chain uses TRBV7-8 and TRBJ1-5, with 7 bases aligning to TRBD1. Trimming removed 1 base from V and 4 bases from J; junction bases left unmatched: 4. The germline gives CDR1 SGHVS, CDR2 FQNEAQ. The CDR3 is 15 residues long. CDR3 loop: CASSLVGTANQPQHF. CDR3 sequence (DNA): TGTGCCAGCAGCTTAGTTGGGACAGCGAATCAGCCCCAGCATTTT.

The chain couples TRBV5-1 to TRBJ1-4; D is unclear. Trimming removed 0 bases at V and 0 bases at J, with 6 bases between. Germline CDR1 SGHRS, CDR2 YFSETQ. The CDR3 extends over 15 amino acids. Here the CDR3 DNA reads TGCGCCAGCAGCTTGGGGGTGTCAACTAATGAAAAACTGTTTTTT. This codes for CASSLGVSTNEKLFF.

The chain is built from TRBV14 and TRBJ2-1; weak D call: TRBD2 (6 bases). V shed 1 base and J shed 2 bases, with 18 bases lying between them. The CDR3 covers 18 residues. Germline lookup yields CDR1 SGHDN and CDR2 FVKESK. CDR3 protein: CASSQVSSWEAAYNEQFF. Written as DNA, the CDR3 is TGTGCCAGCAGCCAAGTGTCTAGTTGGGAGGCGGCCTACAATGAGCAGTTCTTC.

This chain uses TRBV2 with TRBJ2-1; 8 bases align to TRBD2. The V and J ends lost 1 base and 8 bases, in that order; junction bases with no gene match: 4. The germline gives CDR1 SNHLY, CDR2 FYNNEI. The CDR3 is 14 amino acids. This CDR3 is CASSEGTSSDEQFF. For the CDR3, the DNA is TGTGCCAGCAGTGAAGGGACTAGCAGCGATGAGCAGTTCTTC.

The V gene is TRBV18, the J gene TRBJ1-4; 7 nucleotides match TRBD1. Trimming took 6 bases from V and 2 from J; bases not matched to a gene: 3. From germline, CDR1 is KGHSH and CDR2 LQKENI. The CDR3 has 14 amino acids. CDR3 sequence: CASSPRGTNEKLFF. CDR3 nucleotide sequence: TGTGCCAGCTCTCCCAGGGGGACTAATGAAAAACTGTTTTTT. The entire variable domain, with the rest obtained from reference TRBV18 and TRBJ1-4, is as follows: NAGVMQNPRHLVRRRGQEARLRCSPMKGHSHVYWYRQLPEEGLKFMVYLQKENIIDESGMPKERFSAEFPKEGPSILRIQQVVRGDSAAYFCASSPRGTNEKLFFGSGTQLSVL.

The chain has TRBV29-1 and TRBJ2-7; 9 bases line up with TRBD1. The CDR3 contains 12 residues. CDR1 SQVTM and CDR2 ANQGSEA come from the germline V gene. The ends lost 7 bases at V and 2 bases at J; junction bases unmatched: 3. CDR3 coding DNA: TGCAGCGCTTGGACAGGGGCCTACGAGCAGTACTTC. Encoded protein: CSAWTGAYEQYF.

As DNA, the CDR3 is TGTGCCAGCAGCCAAGTCCGGGACGGTGGAAACACCATATATTTT. Translation gives CASSQVRDGGNTIYF. This sequence joins TRBV4-2 and TRBJ1-3, with D tentatively TRBD1 (5 bases). CDR3 length equals 15 residues. Germline V CDR1 and CDR2: LGHNA, YNFKEQ. V lost 1 base and J 3 bases, leaving 10 bases between the germline ends.

This chain joins TRBV28 and TRBJ2-3; TRBD2 matches at 7 bases. Germline trimming cut 6 bases from V and 3 bases from J; bases unmatched to any gene: 3. CDR3 length: 13 amino acids. The germline CDR1 and CDR2 sequences are MDHEN and SYDVKM. The CDR3: CASRGTITDTQYF. The CDR3 coding sequence is TGTGCCAGCAGAGGGACTATTACAGATACGCAGTATTTT.

This sequence joins TRBV2 and TRBJ2-3; 7 bases align to TRBD2. The CDR3 runs to 15 residues. V gave up 6 bases and J gave up 2 bases; unmatched junction bases: 8. Germline CDR1 is SNHLY and CDR2 is FYNNEI. The CDR3 region is CASSESGTFTDTQYF. The CDR3 region has the DNA TGTGCCAGCAGCGAGAGCGGGACCTTCACAGATACGCAGTATTTT. The full variable domain, its missing parts supplied by reference TRBV2 and TRBJ2-3, is EPEVTQTPSHQVTQMGQEVILRCVPISNHLYFYWYRQILGQKVEFLVSFYNNEISEKSEIFDDQFSVERPDGSNFTLKIRSTKLEDSAMYFCASSESGTFTDTQYFGPGTRLTVL.

The V call is TRBV4-3, the J call TRBJ1-5; D call uncertain. The CDR3 has 13 residues. Germline CDR1 LGHNA, CDR2 YSLEER. The V and J ends lost 0 bases and 7 bases respectively, with 7 bases between them. In nucleotides, the CDR3 is TGCGCCAGCAGCCAAGACAGGATGCAGCCCCAGCATTTT. Its protein is CASSQDRMQPQHF.

This clone has a single count. This chain connects TRBV7-9 to TRBJ2-3; D ambiguous. Germline CDR1 SEHNR, CDR2 FQNEAQ (reference sequence). The CDR3 has 14 amino acids. Trimming took 3 bases from V and 0 from J, leaving 7 bases between them. The CDR3 region has the DNA TGTGCCAGCAGCTTTAGTCGTAGCACAGATACGCAGTATTTT. Translation gives CASSFSRSTDTQYF. Complete variable domain (other parts from reference TRBV7-9 and TRBJ2-3): DTGVSQNPRHKITKRGQNVTFRCDPISEHNRLYWYRQTLGQGPEFLTYFQNEAQLEKSRLLSDRFSAERPKGSFSTLEIQRTEQGDSAMYLCASSFSRSTDTQYFGPGTRLTVL.

This rearrangement joins TRBV27 to TRBJ2-7; weak D call: TRBD2 (6 bases). Germline V lookup: CDR1 MNHEY, CDR2 SMNVEV (reference sequence). V shed 4 bases and J shed 5 bases, with 6 bases lying between them. The CDR3 spans 11 residues. CDR3 residues: CASSSGDEQYF. The CDR3 bases are TGTGCCAGCAGTTCGGGAGACGAGCAGTACTTC.

V is TRBV18 and J is TRBJ1-4; no clear D. The CDR3 sequence is 14 residues long. With 3 bases removed from V and 6 bases from J, the gap between germline ends came to 11 bases. The germline gives CDR1 KGHSH, CDR2 LQKENI. DNA of the CDR3: TGTGCCAGCTCACCTAACCTCGTCGATGAAAAACTGTTTTTT. Translation: CASSPNLVDEKLFF. The variable domain in full, completed from reference TRBV18 and TRBJ1-4, reads NAGVMQNPRHLVRRRGQEARLRCSPMKGHSHVYWYRQLPEEGLKFMVYLQKENIIDESGMPKERFSAEFPKEGPSILRIQQVVRGDSAAYFCASSPNLVDEKLFFGSGTQLSVL.

CDR3: CASSKGDSPETQYF. DNA of the CDR3: TGTGCCAGCAGCAAAGGGGACTCGCCGGAGACCCAGTACTTC. The chain joins TRBV21-1 to TRBJ2-5; the table's D call TRBD2 went unverified against the DNA. TRBV21-1 is tagged as a pseudogene. This CDR3 spans 14 amino acids.

This chain joins TRBV19 and TRBJ2-3; D gene uncertain. The CDR3 has 14 amino acids. V lost 4 bases and J 0 bases, leaving 8 bases between the germline ends. From germline, CDR1 is LNHDA and CDR2 SQIVND (reference sequence). The CDR3 is CASSNLASTDTQYF. The CDR3 DNA sequence: TGTGCCAGTAGTAACCTTGCTAGCACAGATACGCAGTATTTT.